Presented here are 27 T cell receptor beta chains from one specimen sequenced in a study of long-term antiretroviral therapy in people with HIV. Researchers ran immunoSEQ v3.0 at survey level. Sequencing was performed with immunoSEQ multiplex PCR; in TCRdb, only in-frame clones are kept and a portion is missing. The data show 25,000 to 30,000 clones, over 80% seen once. The specimen was unsorted PBMCs, collected around 2.8 years after starting antiretroviral therapy. These receptors were taken from a man aged 25 to 45 with HIV.

V and J are TRBV29-1 and TRBJ2-5; 9 nucleotides match TRBD1. The CDR3 is made up of 14 amino acids. Germline-derived CDR1 and CDR2 are SQVTM and ANQGSEA. J lost 5 bases, V lost 6 bases, and 10 bases had no gene match. The CDR3 DNA is TGCAGCGTCACTTACAGGGGGCAACGTGAGACCCAGTACTTC. This translates into CSVTYRGQRETQYF. The whole variable domain, filled in from reference TRBV29-1 and TRBJ2-5, reads SAVISQKPSRDICQRGTSLTIQCQVDSQVTMMFWYRQQPGQSLTLIATANQGSEATYESGFVIDKFPISRPNLTFSTLTVSNMSPEDSSIYLCSVTYRGQRETQYFGPGTRLLVL.

This chain connects TRBV21-1 to TRBJ2-1; the table's D call of TRBD2 was not tested on the DNA. TRBV21-1 is tagged as a pseudogene. The CDR3 is 17 residues long. The CDR3 loop is CASSKSGREGVHDEQFF. CDR3 coding DNA: TGTGCCAGCAGCAAATCGGGCAGGGAGGGGGTTCATGATGAGCAGTTCTTC.

The rearrangement uses TRBV5-1 and TRBJ1-3; unclear D gene. Per germline, CDR1 SGHRS and CDR2 YFSETQ. This CDR3 region has 13 residues. V was trimmed by 4 bases and J by 4 bases, leaving 9 bases between them. CDR3 loop: CASSLGPGNTIYF. The CDR3 coding sequence is TGCGCCAGCAGCCTAGGACCAGGAAACACCATATATTTT.

The chain is built from TRBV18 and TRBJ2-2; no clear D. With 4 bases removed from V and 0 bases from J, the gap between germline ends came to 9 bases. Germline CDR1 reads KGHSH; CDR2 reads LQKENI. This CDR3 is 15 amino acids long. CDR3 in amino acids: CASSRKGPNTGELFF. CDR3 nucleotides: TGTGCCAGCTCACGCAAGGGTCCGAACACCGGGGAGCTGTTTTTT.

V usage is TRBV7-9 and J usage is TRBJ2-3; tentatively, D is TRBD2 (5 bases). Germline V gene lookup returns CDR1 SEHNR and CDR2 FQNEAQ (reference sequence). V lost 0 bases to trimming and J lost 0 bases, with 13 bases between them. The CDR3 sequence is 17 residues long. In DNA form, the CDR3 reads TGTGCCAGCAGCTTAGCGAGGTCCAGGACTAGCACAGATACGCAGTATTTT. Translating gives CASSLARSRTSTDTQYF.

This chain uses TRBV27 with TRBJ2-1; D might be TRBD1 (5 bases). Germline V gene sequence: CDR1 MNHEY, CDR2 SMNVEV (reference sequence). This CDR3 region has 17 residues. Trimming stripped 0 bases from V and 7 bases from J, with 19 bases between. The CDR3 reads CASSLSTPRDSYNEQFF. DNA of the CDR3: TGTGCCAGCAGTTTATCGACTCCCCGCGACAGTTATAATGAGCAGTTCTTC.

This clone was seen once. The chain joins TRBV6-6 to TRBJ2-7, with a tentative D call TRBD2 (7 bases). Germline CDR1 is MNHNY and CDR2 is SVGAGI (reference sequence). V was pared by 5 bases and J by 2 bases, with 16 bases between. CDR3 size: 15 residues. The CDR3 nucleotides read TGTGCCAGCAGTCTCGGGGGCGGGGGCCCCTACGAGCAGTACTTC. Translated: CASSLGGGGPYEQYF.

The rearrangement joins TRBV10-1 to TRBJ2-3; a possible D gene is TRBD2 (6 bases). CDR3 size: 16 residues. Germline CDR1 is WNHNN and CDR2 is SYGVQD (reference sequence). The ends were cut back, 3 bases at V and 0 bases at J, with 13 bases in the middle. CDR3 in DNA: TGCGCCAGCAGTGATACGGGAGTTTATAGCACAGATACGCAGTATTTT. This encodes CASSDTGVYSTDTQYF.

The chain recombines TRBV6-5 with TRBJ1-5; the match to TRBD1 covers 9 bases. This CDR3 is 14 amino acids long. CDR1 is MNHEY, CDR2 SVGAGI, per germline. V gave up 5 bases and J gave up 6 bases; unmatched junction bases: 5. The CDR3 coding sequence is TGTGCCAGCAGTACGGGACAGGGAGGTCAGCCCCAGCATTTT. It encodes CASSTGQGGQPQHF.

The chain combines TRBV11-2 with TRBJ1-6, with TRBD1 as a possible D gene (6 bases). Germline CDR1 is SGHAT and CDR2 is FQNNGV. This CDR3 has 14 residues. The ends were cut back, 5 bases at V and 14 bases at J, with 19 bases in the middle. CDR3 DNA sequence: TGTGCCAGCAGCCAAATGACAGGTTCATTCACCCTCCACTTT. This encodes CASSQMTGSFTLHF.

This chain connects TRBV5-1 to TRBJ1-1; D not certain. Deletions cut 0 bases from V and 0 bases from J, with 6 bases between. The germline gives CDR1 SGHRS, CDR2 YFSETQ. The CDR3 consists of 14 residues. The CDR3 region has the DNA TGCGCCAGCAGCTTGGGGAGTATGAACACTGAAGCTTTCTTT. Translating it yields CASSLGSMNTEAFF.

CDR3 amino acids: CASSSGGTYEQYF. CDR3 DNA sequence: TGTGCCAGCAGTTCTGGCGGGACCTACGAGCAGTACTTC. The V gene is TRBV27, the J gene TRBJ2-7, with D maybe TRBD2 (6 bases). Trimming cost V 4 bases and J 2 bases, with 9 bases left between them. Germline V lookup: CDR1 MNHEY, CDR2 SMNVEV (reference sequence). This CDR3 is built from 13 residues.

The chain links TRBV19 to TRBJ1-5, with TRBD1 identical over 10 bases. This CDR3 is 17 amino acids long. The ends lost 6 bases at V and 4 bases at J; junction bases unmatched: 12. Germline V gene lookup returns CDR1 LNHDA and CDR2 SQIVND (reference sequence). The CDR3 protein is CASSSHRQGAVNQPQHF. CDR3 nucleotides: TGTGCCAGTAGCTCCCACAGACAGGGGGCGGTAAATCAGCCCCAGCATTTT.

The chain couples TRBV28 to TRBJ2-7; unclear D gene. V shed 3 bases and J shed 3 bases, with 12 bases lying between them. The CDR3 is made up of 14 amino acids. CDR1 and CDR2 (germline): MDHEN, SYDVKM. CDR3 sequence reads: CASSLVAEIYEQYF. In DNA form, the CDR3 reads TGTGCCAGCAGTTTGGTAGCAGAAATCTACGAGCAGTACTTC.

Here the CDR3 DNA reads TGCGCCACCGGGAGAGATCCGAGCTCCTACAATGAGCAGTTCTTC. This sequence encodes CATGRDPSSYNEQFF. The chain combines TRBV5-1 with TRBJ2-1, with a weak D call TRBD2 (6 bases). Germline V lookup: CDR1 SGHRS, CDR2 YFSETQ. With 9 bases removed from V and 0 bases from J, the gap between germline ends came to 16 bases. The CDR3 spans 15 residues.

The rearrangement uses TRBV30 and TRBJ1-6, with D possibly TRBD1 on 6 matching bases. The length of the CDR3 is 13 residues. Deletions cut 4 bases from V and 7 bases from J, with 11 bases between. Germline CDR1 is GTSNPN and CDR2 is SVGIG (reference sequence). The CDR3 nucleotides read TGTGCCTGGAACGAAAGGGGGAATTCACCCCTCCACTTT. The encoded protein is CAWNERGNSPLHF.

The J gene is TRBJ1-2, the V gene TRBV5-5, with a possible D match to TRBD1 (5 bases). The V gene lost 2 bases and the J gene lost 4 bases, with 12 bases spanning the gap. Germline V gives CDR1 SGHKS, CDR2 YYEKEE (reference sequence). The CDR3 runs 14 residues. In nucleotides, the CDR3 is TGTGCCAGCAGCTTACAGGCCTCAGGCTATGGCTACACCTTC. Its translation: CASSLQASGYGYTF.

This clone is a singleton in its sample. The gene calls are TRBV6-1 and TRBJ1-6; D is unresolved. Germline loops: CDR1 MNHNS, CDR2 SASEGT. The CDR3 loop spans 13 amino acids. The V and J ends lost 8 bases and 4 bases respectively, with 9 bases between them. The chain's CDR3 is CASSGGYNSPLHF. CDR3 nucleotides: TGTGCCAGCTCAGGCGGTTATAATTCACCCCTCCACTTT.

V gene TRBV7-2 combines with J gene TRBJ1-2; possible D gene TRBD1, 5 bases. Trimming shortened V by 2 bases and J by 4 bases, and 11 bases separated the two germline ends. The CDR3 length is 14 residues. The V gene's germline CDR1 is SGHTA and CDR2 FQGNSA. The CDR3 DNA reads as TGTGCCAGCAGCTTATTTCGGACACCCTATGGCTACACCTTC. Residues: CASSLFRTPYGYTF.

The V call is TRBV10-3, the J call TRBJ2-2; the D gene is possibly TRBD2 (6 bases). V gave up 10 bases and J gave up 4 bases, with 19 bases separating them. Germline values: CDR1 ENHRY, CDR2 SYGVKD. CDR3 length equals 15 residues. The CDR3: CATQLGGSATGELFF. CDR3 DNA: TGTGCCACCCAGCTGGGGGGATCGGCCACCGGGGAGCTGTTTTTT.

The V and J genes are TRBV6-1 and TRBJ2-7; D is tentatively TRBD1 or TRBD2 (5 bases each). Germline CDR1 reads MNHNS; CDR2 reads SASEGT. This CDR3 spans 19 amino acids. Trimming took off 0 bases at V and 3 bases at J, with 24 bases between the two ends. The CDR3 protein is CASSEAPPGDRLPSYEQYF. As DNA, the CDR3 is TGTGCCAGCAGTGAAGCCCCACCCGGGGACCGACTCCCGAGCTACGAGCAGTACTTC.

This clone was observed a handful of times. The chain couples TRBV2 to TRBJ1-5; TRBD1 aligns across 8 bases. Unmatched junction bases numbered 12, after V lost 0 bases and J lost 2 bases. The CDR3 runs 19 residues. CDR1 is SNHLY, CDR2 FYNNEI, per germline. DNA of the CDR3: TGTGCCAGCAGTGAAGCGCTTCGGCAGGGGGCGTTAGGCAATCAGCCCCAGCATTTT. Translated: CASSEALRQGALGNQPQHF. Full variable domain (remainder filled in from reference TRBV2 and TRBJ1-5): EPEVTQTPSHQVTQMGQEVILRCVPISNHLYFYWYRQILGQKVEFLVSFYNNEISEKSEIFDDQFSVERPDGSNFTLKIRSTKLEDSAMYFCASSEALRQGALGNQPQHFGDGTRLSIL.

This chain connects TRBV6-1 to TRBJ2-7, with D perhaps TRBD1 (6 bases). Germline CDR1 MNHNS, CDR2 SASEGT. The V end lost 8 bases, the J end lost 2 bases, and 10 bases lay between the germline ends. The CDR3 runs to 12 residues. DNA for the CDR3: TGTGCCAGCGGGGGCAGACCCTACGAGCAGTACTTC. Protein product: CASGGRPYEQYF.

The chain is built from TRBV28 and TRBJ2-1; TRBD1 might be the D (6 bases). V was shortened by 6 bases and J by 0 bases, with 12 bases between the two germline ends. CDR1 and CDR2 from the germline V gene are MDHEN and SYDVKM. This CDR3 is 15 amino acids long. DNA for the CDR3: TGTGCCAGCAGCCCTGACAGGAGCTCCTACAATGAGCAGTTCTTC. Its protein is CASSPDRSSYNEQFF.

The gene calls are TRBV5-6 and TRBJ1-1; no firm D call. The CDR3 covers 13 residues. Germline CDR1 and CDR2: SGHDT and YYEEEE. Trimming shortened V by 2 bases and J by 1 base, and 6 bases separated the two germline ends. This CDR3 is CASSFGGNTEAFF. In DNA form, the CDR3 reads TGTGCCAGCAGCTTCGGCGGGAACACTGAAGCTTTCTTT.

The genes are TRBV4-2 and TRBJ2-2; the D gene is possibly TRBD1 (5 bases). The CDR3 is made up of 15 amino acids. CDR1 is LGHNA and CDR2 is YNFKEQ in the germline V gene. V dropped 0 bases and J dropped 6 bases, with 11 bases sitting between them. CDR3 loop: CASSQDPGRAGELFF. In nucleotides, the CDR3 is TGTGCCAGCAGCCAAGACCCAGGGCGAGCCGGGGAGCTGTTTTTT.

This chain links TRBV5-1 with TRBJ2-3; 7 nucleotides line up with TRBD1. CDR3 length equals 14 residues. Trimming at V came to 4 bases and at J to 2 bases, leaving 4 bases not matched to a gene. From germline, CDR1 is SGHRS and CDR2 YFSETQ. CDR3 DNA sequence: TGCGCCAGCAGCGACAGGGTCCCCACAGATACGCAGTATTTT. It translates to CASSDRVPTDTQYF.